This T cell receptor beta chain is from a study of CD8 T cells in Susac syndrome. The germline CDR1 and CDR2 sequences are MGHRA and YSYEKL. The V and J ends lost 2 bases and 2 bases, in that order; junction bases with no gene match: 6. This CDR3 has 16 residues. TEMRA cells were enriched by FACS, and CD4+ and CD8+ T cells were negatively isolated. RNA was extracted with the RNeasy kit, and a quantity of about 0.45 to 1 ug was reverse transcribed using random hexamers. An immunoSEQ multiplex PCR generated amplified TCR beta CDR3 products spanning 54 Vbeta and 13 Jbeta. TCRdb reprocessed the immunoSEQ multiplex PCR reads via MiXCR and lists one record per CDR3 protein. The repertoire holds 140,000 or so distinct CDR3 sequences, with approximately 96% as singletons.

Specimen: CD4+ T cells from PBMCs. The chain employs TRBV4-1 and TRBJ1-5, with TRBD1 matching over 7 bases. This TCR was recovered from a human donor with Susac syndrome. CDR3 sequence reads: CASSQPTGSGNQPQHF. The CDR3 nucleotides read TGCGCCAGCAGCCAACCGACAGGGTCGGGCAATCAGCCCCAGCATTTT.